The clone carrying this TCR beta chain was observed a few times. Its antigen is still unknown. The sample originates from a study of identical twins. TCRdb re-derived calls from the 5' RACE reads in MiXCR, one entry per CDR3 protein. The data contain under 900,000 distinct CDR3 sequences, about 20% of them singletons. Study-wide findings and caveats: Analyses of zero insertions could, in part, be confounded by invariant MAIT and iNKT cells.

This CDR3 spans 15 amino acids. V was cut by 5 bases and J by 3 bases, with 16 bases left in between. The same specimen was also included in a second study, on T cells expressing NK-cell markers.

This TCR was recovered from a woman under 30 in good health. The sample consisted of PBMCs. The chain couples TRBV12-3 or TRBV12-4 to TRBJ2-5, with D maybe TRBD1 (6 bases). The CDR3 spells CASSHTRHREETQYF. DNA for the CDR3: TGTGCCAGCAGTCATACAAGACACAGGGAAGAGACCCAGTACTTC.